The 2 T cell receptor beta chains reported below all come from one sample, sequenced in a study of blood T cell repertoires in COVID-19. Clones were read by immunoSEQ multiplex PCR, and TCRdb kept only the in-frame ones, dropping some. The sample consists of more than 150,000 clones, around 90% of them appearing once. The sequenced sample was peripheral blood. These receptors were collected from a man in his forties with acute or convalescent COVID-19.

The V call is TRBV27, the J call TRBJ1-6; 12 positions match TRBD1. The J segment lost 8 bases and the V segment lost 2 bases, leaving 13 bases of the junction unmatched. The germline V gene encodes CDR1 MNHEY and CDR2 SMNVEV (reference sequence). The CDR3 loop spans 19 amino acids. The CDR3 DNA reads TGTGCCAGCAGTTTACGGGACAGGGGGCGGAAGGCGATAGATTCACCCCTCCACTTT. This gives the protein CASSLRDRGRKAIDSPLHF.

The chain couples TRBV7-6 to TRBJ1-3, with 7 nucleotides matching TRBD1. CDR3 length: 15 residues. Germline CDR1 and CDR2: SGHVS and FNYEAQ. With 1 base clipped from V and 4 bases from J, the junction kept 4 bases outside the gene matches. CDR3 DNA: TGTGCCAGCAGCTTAGACAGGGGAGGAGGAAACACCATATATTTT. Amino acid sequence: CASSLDRGGGNTIYF.